This T cell receptor beta chain was profiled in a study of shared clonotypes between healthy human individuals. Whole-study context: Every donor yielded three CD4 naive, three CD4 memory, two CD8 naive and one CD8 memory plate.

The study enrolled healthy HIV-negative adults without recent acute infections or vaccinations as donors. The data were produced by immunoSEQ multiplex PCR, yet TCRdb's version contains in-frame clones alone and is incomplete. This sample has some 1.1 million clones, with around 77% found just once. The CDR3 is 14 residues long. Germline CDR1 is LNHNV and CDR2 is YYDKDF (reference sequence). V lost 5 bases and J lost 7, with 17 bases in between. Sequencing was performed on memory CD4+ T cells from PBMCs. The sample's subset: CD45RA-negative fraction. The receptor was isolated from a man between 18 and 29 years old in good health. Some clones in this sample may be carry-over from other donors' samples. The rearrangement joins TRBV15 to TRBJ1-2, with TRBD1 as a possible D gene (5 bases). CDR3: CATSPSGLALGYTF. CDR3 nucleotide sequence: TGTGCCACCAGCCCGTCAGGGCTCGCCCTTGGCTACACCTTC.